This T cell receptor beta chain was found in a study of cytomegalovirus exposure and HLA in healthy donors. Germline trimming cut 8 bases from V and 8 bases from J; bases unmatched to any gene: 5. The germline V gene has CDR1 SGHNT and CDR2 YYREEE (reference sequence). The CDR3 is made up of 13 amino acids. Measured with immunoSEQ multiplex PCR; TCRdb has only the in-frame clones, and not every one. The profile shows some 350,000 clones, approximately 90% of them singletons. General study points: The study put 150 or so TCR beta chains on its list as cytomegalovirus-associated.

About this clone itself: Antigen unknown.

The material sequenced was PBMCs. The V and J genes are TRBV5-4 and TRBJ2-1, with 12 bases aligning to TRBD2. The origin of this receptor is a woman aged 25 to 39 in good health and CMV-seropositive. The CDR3 sequence: CASPGLAGHEQFF. CDR3 nucleotide sequence: TGTGCCAGTCCGGGACTAGCGGGCCATGAGCAGTTCTTC.